This TCR beta chain was profiled in a study of PD-1 blockade in mismatch repair-deficient tumors. Study at large: Patients had approximately 12 mismatch repair-deficient cancer types and were previously treated and progressing. Notes on the study in general: Tumor-resident clones, often absent from pretreatment blood, expanded after pembrolizumab and then contracted.

CDR1 is SGHRS, CDR2 YFSETQ, per germline. The CDR3 is made up of 13 amino acids. Trimming left V 3 bases short and J 2 bases short, with 5 bases between. This clone occurred once. Its antigen is as yet unknown. The assay was immunoSEQ multiplex PCR, and TCRdb's table has in-frame clones only and misses some. The profile shows 120,000 or so clones, 85% to 90% of them singletons. PCR or immunohistochemistry showed mismatch repair deficiency in every enrolled patient. TCR sequencing covered three patients who responded to pembrolizumab. This TCR derives from an adult with mismatch repair-deficient cancer. Sequences were derived from peripheral blood, sampled 44 weeks after starting pembrolizumab. V usage is TRBV5-1 and J usage is TRBJ2-2; D gene ambiguous. The CDR3 DNA sequence: TGCGCCAGCAGCTCTCGAAACACCGGGGAGCTGTTTTTT. Protein product: CASSSRNTGELFF.